This T cell receptor (beta chain) was identified in a study of blood T cell repertoires in COVID-19. V was shortened by 7 bases and J by 0 bases, with 13 bases between the two germline ends. CDR1 MNHEY and CDR2 SVGAGI come from the germline V gene. This CDR3 is built from 15 residues. Per the original data handling: Scientists estimated how many nucleated cells there were by amplifying reference gene primers. Profiling relied on immunoSEQ multiplex PCR, and the TCRdb table lists in-frame clones only, not all of them. V and J calls plus clone size are reproduced from that table; the DNA served to infer D and trimming. The sample shows 160,000 or so clones, 80% to 90% of them seen only once.

V usage is TRBV6-5 and J usage is TRBJ1-3; TRBD1 might be the D (6 bases). Sequencing was performed on peripheral blood. This sequence was found in a woman at least 80 years old with acute or convalescent COVID-19. The DNA of the CDR3 is TGTGCCAGCACCTCGACAGGATACTCTGGAAACACCATATATTTT. Translation: CASTSTGYSGNTIYF.